Presented here are 15 T cell receptor beta chains from one specimen sequenced in a study of early T cells in non-severe SARS-CoV-2 infection. MiXCR was run by TCRdb on the 5' RACE reads, yielding one entry per CDR3 protein. The table lists some 91,000 distinct CDR3 sequences, 14% to 15% of them singletons, with 5.5% in the top ten. The sequencing input was whole blood. All receptors derive from an adult who was a healthcare worker with PCR-confirmed SARS-CoV-2 infection or an uninfected control (not recorded which).

In this sample, this clonotype turned up a few times. The chain links TRBV28 to TRBJ2-2, with TRBD2 matching 11 bases. The CDR3 is made up of 16 amino acids. Germline V gene data show CDR1 as MDHEN and CDR2 as SYDVKM. Trimming removed 4 bases from V and 8 bases from J; junction bases left unmatched: 9. CDR3 nucleotide sequence: TGTGCCAGCAGTTCAGCTAGCGGGAGGAATTTTGGGGAGCTGTTTTTT. This sequence encodes CASSSASGRNFGELFF.

This rearrangement joins TRBV6-6 to TRBJ1-2; a weak D match, TRBD1 (5 bases). From germline, CDR1 is MNHNY and CDR2 SVGAGI (reference sequence). Trimming removed 7 bases at V and 8 bases at J, with 17 bases between. The CDR3 extends over 13 amino acids. CDR3 region: CASTGSPRGGYTF. CDR3 sequence (DNA): TGTGCCAGCACCGGGTCTCCCCGGGGGGGCTACACCTTC.

The rearrangement links TRBV7-9 to TRBJ2-6; no firm D call. The CDR3 runs 14 residues. Trimming took off 5 bases at V and 1 base at J, with 6 bases between the two ends. Germline values: CDR1 SEHNR, CDR2 FQNEAQ (reference sequence). The DNA of the CDR3 is TGTGCCAGCAGCCTCGAGTCTGGGGCCAACGTCCTGACTTTC. This translates into CASSLESGANVLTF.

This clonotype was detected ten times or more. The chain has TRBV7-8 and TRBJ1-4, with D uncertain. With 1 base removed from V and 10 bases from J, the gap between germline ends came to 19 bases. Germline lookup yields CDR1 SGHVS and CDR2 FQNEAQ. The CDR3 runs to 16 residues. CDR3 in amino acids: CASSLVRNGVVGKLFF. The CDR3 region has the DNA TGTGCCAGCAGCTTAGTCCGCAATGGGGTAGTTGGAAAACTGTTTTTT.

This clonotype has a handful of counts. The chain combines TRBV6-2 or TRBV6-3 with TRBJ2-5; tentative D call: TRBD1 (5 bases). The CDR3 runs 14 residues. CDR1 MNHEY and CDR2 SVGEGT come from the germline V gene. Trimming stripped 6 bases from V and 4 bases from J, with 15 bases between. The CDR3 DNA sequence: TGTGCCAGCAGCAACCAAGGGGCCCCAGAGACCCAGTACTTC. Protein product: CASSNQGAPETQYF.

This clonotype was counted only a few times. The J gene is TRBJ2-1, the V gene TRBV28; possible D gene TRBD2, 6 bases. CDR3 length equals 16 residues. Trimming stripped 2 bases from V and 3 bases from J, with 14 bases between. Per the germline V gene, CDR1 is MDHEN and CDR2 is SYDVKM. The CDR3 coding sequence is TGTGCCAGCAGTTTACCGGCGGGGACCTACTACAATGAGCAGTTCTTC. Translation: CASSLPAGTYYNEQFF.

The rearrangement links TRBV12-3 or TRBV12-4 to TRBJ2-1; TRBD2 aligns across 10 bases. Trimming at V came to 6 bases and at J to 8 bases, leaving 19 bases not matched to a gene. This CDR3 spans 18 amino acids. The CDR3, as DNA: TGTGCCAGCAGGGACAGCGGGAGGGCCGACGGCGCCCCGGATGAGCAGTTCTTC. It yields the protein CASRDSGRADGAPDEQFF.

This clonotype was seen more than once but under ten times. The chain couples TRBV6-5 to TRBJ1-2; D uncertain. The V and J ends lost 2 bases and 6 bases respectively, with 16 bases between them. Germline lookup yields CDR1 MNHEY and CDR2 SVGAGI. CDR3 size: 15 residues. The CDR3 here is CASSYASSSPHGYTF. DNA for the CDR3: TGTGCCAGCAGTTACGCTTCCAGCTCCCCACATGGCTACACCTTC.

The chain joins TRBV14 to TRBJ2-5; D gene ambiguous. V was clipped by 4 bases and J by 4 bases, with 7 bases between them. The germline V gene has CDR1 SGHDN and CDR2 FVKESK. This CDR3 spans 12 amino acids. The CDR3 bases are TGTGCCAGCAGCCTAAACCGAGAGACCCAGTACTTC. It yields the protein CASSLNRETQYF.

J is TRBJ1-1 and V is TRBV27; tentative D call: TRBD1 (5 bases). Germline CDR1 and CDR2: MNHEY and SMNVEV (reference sequence). Trimming left V 3 bases short and J 0 bases short, with 8 bases between. This CDR3 spans 14 amino acids. The CDR3 DNA is TGTGCCAGCAGTTTCGAGGGGATGAACACTGAAGCTTTCTTT. Protein sequence: CASSFEGMNTEAFF.

This clonotype was counted a few times. The J gene is TRBJ2-7, the V gene TRBV3-1; D may be TRBD2 (6 bases). This CDR3 spans 16 amino acids. CDR1 is LGHDT and CDR2 is YNNKEL in the germline V gene (reference sequence). V shed 1 base and J shed 3 bases, with 16 bases lying between them. CDR3: CASSQAQGLQDYEQYF. DNA of the CDR3: TGTGCCAGCAGCCAAGCCCAGGGACTCCAAGACTACGAGCAGTACTTC.

Note on this clonotype: The junction departs from germline at one end; a sequencing error may be responsible. J is TRBJ1-2 and V is TRBV2; possible D gene TRBD1, 6 bases. CDR3 size: 12 residues. In germline, CDR1 is SNHLY, CDR2 FYNNEI. The CDR3 coding sequence is TGTGCCAGCGAGACAGGAGACTATGGCCACACCTTC. Translation gives CASETGDYGHTF.

This clonotype was recorded a few times. This chain links TRBV13 with TRBJ1-1; 7 bases line up with TRBD1. The CDR3 runs 15 residues. The V gene end was trimmed by 5 bases and the J gene end by 1 base; junction bases not matched to a gene: 7. Per the germline V gene, CDR1 is PRHDT and CDR2 is FYEKMQ (reference sequence). The chain's CDR3 is CASSHRGSANTEAFF. For the CDR3, the DNA is TGTGCCAGCAGCCACAGGGGTTCCGCGAACACTGAAGCTTTCTTT.

This rearrangement joins TRBV2 to TRBJ2-5; D call uncertain. The CDR3 is 12 amino acids. The germline V gene encodes CDR1 SNHLY and CDR2 FYNNEI. V was trimmed by 8 bases and J by 4 bases, leaving 11 bases between them. CDR3 residues: CASARNGETQYF. The CDR3 DNA is TGTGCCAGCGCTAGGAACGGAGAGACCCAGTACTTC.

This clonotype was picked up many times. The V gene is TRBV20-1, the J gene TRBJ1-5; possible D gene TRBD1, 6 bases. The V end was cut by 3 bases, the J end by 4 bases, with 10 bases between. The CDR3 is made up of 13 amino acids. Germline CDR1 reads DFQATT; CDR2 reads SNEGSKA (reference sequence). The chain's CDR3 is CSASRGPNQPQHF. The CDR3 DNA follows: TGCAGTGCTAGTCGGGGGCCGAATCAGCCCCAGCATTTT.